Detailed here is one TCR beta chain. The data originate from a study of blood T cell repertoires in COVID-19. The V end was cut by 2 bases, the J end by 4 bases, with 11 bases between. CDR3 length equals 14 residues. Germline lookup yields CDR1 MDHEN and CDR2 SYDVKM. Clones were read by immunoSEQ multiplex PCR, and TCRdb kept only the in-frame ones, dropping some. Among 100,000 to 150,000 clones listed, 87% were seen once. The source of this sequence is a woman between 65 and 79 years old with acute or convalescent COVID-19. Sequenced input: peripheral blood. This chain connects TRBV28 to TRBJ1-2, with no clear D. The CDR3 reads CASSLQYGGYGYTF. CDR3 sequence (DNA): TGTGCCAGCAGTTTACAGTACGGAGGCTATGGCTACACCTTC.